What follows are 8 T cell receptor beta chains derived from one specimen sequenced in a study of blood T cell repertoires in COVID-19. Clones were sequenced by immunoSEQ multiplex PCR, and TCRdb holds only the in-frame ones, with some missing. The sample lists about 380,000 clones, about 85% seen once, with 3.5% to 4% in the top ten. Sequenced material: peripheral blood. All receptors derive from a woman aged 18-30 years with acute or convalescent COVID-19.

The V and J genes are TRBV12-3 or TRBV12-4 and TRBJ1-1, with a tentative D call TRBD1 (5 bases). V shed 5 bases and J shed 4 bases, with 11 bases lying between them. This CDR3 region has 13 residues. CDR3 sequence reads: CASSLSTATEAFF. The CDR3 DNA sequence: TGTGCCAGCAGTCTCTCGACAGCCACTGAAGCTTTCTTT.

V gene TRBV4-1 combines with J gene TRBJ1-5; 10 bases line up with TRBD1. The CDR3 consists of 17 residues. Trimming cost V 0 bases and J 3 bases; bases outside gene matches: 5. Germline V CDR1 and CDR2: MGHRA, YSYEKL. The CDR3 here is CASSQDGDRGPNQPQHF. The DNA for the CDR3 is TGCGCCAGCAGCCAAGATGGGGACAGGGGACCCAATCAGCCCCAGCATTTT.

This chain uses TRBV5-5 with TRBJ2-2, with TRBD2 identical over 9 bases. Germline CDR1 and CDR2: SGHKS and YYEKEE (reference sequence). The CDR3 is 15 amino acids. Trimming removed 4 bases from V and 5 bases from J; junction bases left unmatched: 6. The DNA of the CDR3 is TGTGCCAGCAGCCTCCCGCTAGCGGGGACCGGGGAGCTGTTTTTT. It encodes CASSLPLAGTGELFF.

The rearrangement joins TRBV12-3 or TRBV12-4 to TRBJ2-1; perhaps TRBD2 as D (5 bases). The CDR3 is 13 residues long. Trimming cost V 6 bases and J 7 bases, with 13 bases left between them. DNA of the CDR3: TGTGCCAGCAGGGCATCATCGGGGAATGAGCAGTTCTTC. Protein sequence: CASRASSGNEQFF.

CDR3 residues: CASSFETEQFF. In DNA, the CDR3 is TGTGCCAGCAGTTTCGAGACAGAGCAGTTCTTC. This rearrangement joins TRBV28 to TRBJ2-1; D not certain. V lost 3 bases to trimming and J lost 10 bases, with 7 bases between them. Germline-derived CDR1 and CDR2 are MDHEN and SYDVKM. CDR3 length equals 11 residues.

This sequence joins TRBV18 and TRBJ2-7, with a possible D match to TRBD2 (6 bases). CDR3 length: 14 amino acids. The germline CDR1 and CDR2 sequences are KGHSH and LQKENI. The ends were cut back, 6 bases at V and 2 bases at J, with 14 bases in the middle. This CDR3 reads CASSLGGRAYEQYF. Here the CDR3 DNA reads TGTGCCAGCTCGCTGGGGGGACGGGCCTACGAGCAGTACTTC.

The rearrangement joins TRBV11-2 to TRBJ2-1; 9 nucleotides match TRBD1. CDR1 and CDR2 (germline): SGHAT, FQNNGV. The CDR3 has 17 residues. J was trimmed by 1 base and V by 3 bases; bases with no gene match: 7. The CDR3 region is CASSFLPGQGSYNEQFF. CDR3 in DNA: TGTGCCAGCAGCTTCCTACCGGGACAGGGTTCCTACAATGAGCAGTTCTTC.

The chain employs TRBV5-1 and TRBJ1-1; TRBD1 aligns across 10 bases. Trimming took 1 base from V and 5 from J; bases not matched to a gene: 5. Per germline, CDR1 SGHRS and CDR2 YFSETQ. This CDR3 is built from 15 residues. Here the CDR3 DNA reads TGCGCCAGCAGCTTGAGGACAGGGGGAATGACTGAAGCTTTCTTT. Protein: CASSLRTGGMTEAFF. Full variable domain (remainder filled in from reference TRBV5-1 and TRBJ1-1): KAGVTQTPRYLIKTRGQQVTLSCSPISGHRSVSWYQQTPGQGLQFLFEYFSETQRNKGNFPGRFSGRQFSNSRSEMNVSTLELGDSALYLCASSLRTGGMTEAFFGQGTRLTVV.